This entry features one T cell receptor beta chain sequence. The antigen remains undetermined. This sample is drawn from a study of a mutant IDH1 vaccine in newly diagnosed glioma. Study at large: Beginning 4-6 weeks after radiotherapy alone, or with temozolomide cycles, vaccination took place. Earlier therapy was either radiotherapy, temozolomide, or both, and most got both. Treated patients comprised about 60% males and roughly 40% females, mean age roughly 44 years.

Generated by immunoSEQ multiplex PCR, the TCRdb table keeps only in-frame clones and is missing some. Of around 60,000 clones listed, 70% to 90% are singletons. Time point given: week 23, last vaccination. Every single dose of the vaccine, 300 ug of mutant IDH1 20-mer peptide, came with topical imiquimod. With 5 bases removed from V and 5 bases from J, the gap between germline ends came to 16 bases. CDR3 length equals 13 residues. CDR1 and CDR2 (germline): SQVTM, ANQGSEA. The rearrangement joins TRBV29-1 to TRBJ2-7; TRBD2 might be the D (6 bases). This specimen consisted of PBMCs, obtained from a glioma patient whose treatment included an IDH1 peptide vaccine. The clonotype was recovered from a man aged 30 to 45 with glioma. The CDR3 sequence: CSVSRGAMDEQYF. The CDR3 bases are TGCAGCGTTTCGCGCGGGGCCATGGACGAGCAGTACTTC.